This T cell receptor beta chain was retrieved from a study of cytomegalovirus exposure and HLA in healthy donors. With regard to this clone: Antigen specificity is unknown.

The study ran its PCR with 60 Vbeta and 13 Jbeta primers. Produced via immunoSEQ multiplex PCR; TCRdb's table is partial and in-frame only. The sample table sets out roughly 100,000 clones. Study observations and caveats: Follow-up analysis later connected one missense variant in DCLRE1C with trimming of TCR beta V- and J-genes.

Germline loops: CDR1 SGHAT, CDR2 FQNNGV. Trimming at V came to 5 bases and at J to 5 bases, leaving 9 bases not matched to a gene. CDR3 length: 15 amino acids. This sequence originates from a man in his forties in good health and CMV-seronegative. The sequenced sample consisted of PBMCs. The rearrangement uses TRBV11-2 and TRBJ2-5, with TRBD1 identical over 9 bases. The CDR3: CASSVQGAQWETQYF. CDR3 in DNA: TGTGCCAGCAGCGTACAGGGGGCGCAGTGGGAGACCCAGTACTTC. Full variable domain (missing parts from reference TRBV11-2 and TRBJ2-5): EAGVAQSPRYKIIEKRQSVAFWCNPISGHATLYWYQQILGQGPKLLIQFQNNGVVDDSQLPKDRFSAERLKGVDSTLKIQPAKLEDSAVYLCASSVQGAQWETQYFGPGTRLLVL.